This T cell receptor beta chain was sequenced in a study of neurological immune-mediated disorders. General study results and limits: In HTLV-1-associated myelopathy, TCR clonal expansion was greatest, and in multiple sclerosis it was least, below healthy controls. The study found no CDR3 amino acid sequences shared by expanded clones across subjects, suggesting private repertoires in all groups.

This clonotype was found many times. The antigen is unknown. Germline loops: CDR1 SGHRS, CDR2 YFSETQ. After removal of 0 bases from V and 3 bases from J, the junction contained 3 bases not matched to a gene. The CDR3 contains 15 residues. By 5'RACE with 10-nucleotide random UMIs, the cDNA was made. TCRdb called the 5' RACE reads again in MiXCR, with one record for every CDR3 protein. There are over 35,000 distinct CDR3 sequences in the sample; roughly 13% occur only once, and about 1.3% lies in the top ten. The sequenced material came from PBMCs. The source of this sequence is a female donor in good health. This rearrangement joins TRBV5-1 to TRBJ2-3, with TRBD2 identical over 8 bases. CDR3 protein: CASSLGLALTDTQYF. The CDR3 DNA is TGCGCCAGCAGCTTGGGACTAGCGCTAACAGATACGCAGTATTTT.